This T cell receptor (beta chain) is from a study of cytomegalovirus exposure and HLA in healthy donors. Study results and limitations: Specificity of three CMV-associated chains for CMV antigens was verified in vitro. The dataset shows that most TCR sequences were rare, while some public TCRs occurred in many donors.

Generated by immunoSEQ multiplex PCR, the TCRdb table keeps only in-frame clones and is missing some. Of about 150,000 clones in the sample, 86% were seen once. Germline V gene data show CDR1 as LNHDA and CDR2 as SQIVND (reference sequence). The CDR3 is 12 amino acids. Losses at the gene ends were 6 bases for V and 4 bases for J; bases not matched to a gene: 0. As to this clone: What it binds is unknown.

The TCR was taken from a young man in good health and CMV-seropositive. The chain recombines TRBV19 with TRBJ2-5; TRBD1 matches at 9 bases. Material: PBMCs. For the CDR3, the DNA is TGTGCCAGTAGGACAGGGGGAGAGACCCAGTACTTC. Protein sequence: CASRTGGETQYF.